Presented here are 17 T cell receptor beta chains from one specimen sequenced in a study of tumor and adjacent non-tumor tissue in lung cancer. This sample's RNA came from whole unsorted tissue. TCRbeta libraries were built with three rounds of nested PCR, modified from ARM-PCR. A single record per CDR3 protein comes from TCRdb applying MiXCR to the multiplex PCR reads. The data hold 76,000 or so distinct CDR3 sequences, with around 70% observed a single time. The sample comprised lung tumor tissue. The receptors shown here come from a woman in her sixties or seventies with non-small cell lung cancer.

On this clonotype: A much larger clone lies a single base off, so this may be a read error. The J gene is TRBJ2-1, the V gene TRBV6-4, with D possibly being TRBD2 (6 bases). The CDR3 sequence is 15 residues long. The germline gives CDR1 MRHNA, CDR2 SNTAGT. Trimming removed 6 bases from V and 10 bases from J, with 22 bases in between. The CDR3 reads CASRRESIGGGEQFF. As DNA, the CDR3 is TGTGCCAGCAGGCGGGAATCGATTGGTGGGGGAGAGCAGTTCTTC.

Turning to this clonotype: At one of its ends the junction is not consistent with the germline gene, which may arise from a read error. The chain has TRBV6-5 and TRBJ1-1; no firm D call. Per germline, CDR1 MNHEY and CDR2 SVGAGI. The CDR3 runs 14 residues. CDR3 region: CASGRAGWNTEALF. For the CDR3, the DNA is TGTGCCAGCGGACGGGCTGGTTGGAACACTGAAGCTTTATTT.

As concerns this clonotype: Its ends do not fully match the called genes, so a read error is possible. The chain has TRBV28 and TRBJ2-5; either TRBD1 or TRBD2 may fit D (6 bases each). CDR1 and CDR2 (germline): MDHEN, SYDVKM. The CDR3 is 13 residues long. The CDR3: CASRGGWIETQYF. CDR3 DNA: TGTGCCAGCAGGGGGGGCTGGATCGAGACGCAGTACTTC.

On this clonotype itself: An end of the junction differs from the germline gene, which may be a read error. This chain uses TRBV6-5 with TRBJ2-7; D not resolved. This CDR3 has 14 amino acids. In germline, CDR1 is MNHEY, CDR2 SVGAGI. DNA of the CDR3: TGTGCCAGCAGTTACCTCGGCGTGAACTACGAGCAGTATTTC. It specifies CASSYLGVNYEQYF.

This clonotype was seen a few times. The rearrangement joins TRBV30 to TRBJ1-2; D gene uncertain. The CDR3 extends over 11 amino acids. Germline-derived CDR1 and CDR2 are GTSNPN and SVGIG (reference sequence). V lost 0 bases, J lost 8 bases, and 7 bases lay in between. The CDR3 is CAWSVPGGYTF. The CDR3 nucleotides are TGTGCCTGGAGTGTACCGGGGGGCTACACCTTC.

Concerning this clonotype: It may be a read error: a sequence one base away is much more abundant. This CDR3 fails to terminate in the conserved phenylalanine or tryptophan, so it likely reflects a read error. V gene TRBV28 combines with J gene TRBJ2-7; possible D gene TRBD2, 5 bases. Trimming removed 7 bases at V and 5 bases at J, with 12 bases between. This CDR3 contains 12 residues. Germline values: CDR1 MDHEN, CDR2 SYDVKM. CDR3: CASNGGQNEQYI. The CDR3 DNA is TGTGCCAGCAATGGCGGGCAAAACGAGCAGTACATC.

This clonotype was found once. Being one base from a much bigger clone, this may be a read error. The chain couples TRBV5-1 to TRBJ1-1; D might be TRBD1 (5 bases). CDR3 size: 13 residues. Germline V gene lookup returns CDR1 SGHRS and CDR2 YFSETQ. Here the CDR3 DNA reads TGCCCCAGCAGCTTGGAGGGGTATACTGAAGCTTTCTTT. Its protein is CPSSLEGYTEAFF.

This clonotype was observed at least ten times. The chain recombines TRBV7-2 with TRBJ2-7; TRBD1 agrees at 10 bases. Per the germline V gene, CDR1 is SGHTA and CDR2 is FQGNSA. CDR3 length: 14 amino acids. Germline trimming cut 7 bases from V and 2 bases from J; bases unmatched to any gene: 5. The CDR3 is CASTIGQGAYEQYF. The CDR3 bases are TGTGCCAGCACCATCGGACAGGGGGCCTACGAGCAGTACTTC. Supplemented by reference TRBV7-2 and TRBJ2-7, the full variable domain reads GAGVSQSPSNKVTEKGKDVELRCDPISGHTALYWYRQSLGQGLEFLIYFQGNSAPDKSGLPSDRFSAERTGGSVSTLTIQRTQQEDSAVYLCASTIGQGAYEQYFGPGTRLTVT.

At least ten counts were recorded for this clonotype. The chain carries TRBV6-1 and TRBJ2-5; no definite D call. The germline V and J ends were trimmed by 3 bases and 5 bases, with 13 bases remaining between them. The CDR3 length is 14 residues. Germline assignment: CDR1 MNHNS and CDR2 SASEGT. The chain's CDR3 is CASSELGPLETQYF. The CDR3 DNA follows: TGTGCCAGCAGTGAGCTCGGGCCTCTGGAGACCCAGTACTTC.

Points on this clonotype: A much larger clonotype is one base distant, so this may be a read error. The J gene is TRBJ1-2, the V gene TRBV20-1; D is undetermined. This CDR3 has 11 amino acids. Per germline, CDR1 DFQATT and CDR2 SNEGSKA (reference sequence). The CDR3 region has the DNA TGCAATGCCGGGAAGGTTGGCGGCTACACCTTC. Translated: CNAGKVGGYTF.

With regard to this clonotype: A read error may produce the germline difference seen at one junction end. This rearrangement joins TRBV11-3 to TRBJ2-5, with 7 bases lining up with TRBD2. Germline V gene lookup returns CDR1 SGHNT and CDR2 YENEEA. This CDR3 has 13 residues. DNA for the CDR3: TGTGTCAGCAGCCCTAGCGGTATGGAGATCCAGTACTTC. Its protein is CVSSPSGMEIQYF.

Concerning this clonotype: The junction and the germline gene differ at one end; a read error may be behind it. The chain links TRBV6-1 to TRBJ2-7; D may match TRBD1 or TRBD2 (5 bases each). CDR3 length: 15 amino acids. The germline CDR1 and CDR2 sequences are MNHNS and SASEGT. DNA for the CDR3: TGTGCCAGCAGTCCCGGGACCGATGTCTCCTGCGAGCAGTACTTC. Translating it yields CASSPGTDVSCEQYF.

About this clonotype: Because the CDR3 is missing its conserved closing phenylalanine or tryptophan, this is likely a read error. J is TRBJ2-5 and V is TRBV13; 7 positions agree with TRBD2. V lost 3 bases to trimming and J lost 4 bases; unmatched junction nucleotides: 2. The CDR3 has 13 amino acids. Germline assignment: CDR1 PRHDT and CDR2 FYEKMQ (reference sequence). CDR3 DNA sequence: TGTGCCAGCAGCTTCGGGAGGCGAGAGACCCAGTACCTC. Encoded protein: CASSFGRRETQYL.

This clonotype was seen more than once but under ten times. This chain joins TRBV2 and TRBJ1-1; no clear D. Germline CDR1 is SNHLY and CDR2 is FYNNEI. The CDR3 runs 11 residues. The V end was cut by 7 bases, the J end by 8 bases, with 11 bases between. CDR3 sequence reads: CASMGAWEAFF. The CDR3 DNA reads as TGTGCCAGCATGGGAGCTTGGGAAGCTTTCTTT.

A word on this clonotype: Germline is not matched at one junction end, which may reflect a read error. The rearrangement joins TRBV6-1 to TRBJ2-2; D is undetermined. CDR1 and CDR2 (germline): MNHNS, SASEGT. CDR3 length: 13 amino acids. This chain's CDR3 is CASSVESTVELFF. CDR3 sequence (DNA): TGTGCCAGCAGCGTAGAATCCACCGTGGAGCTGTTTTTT.

This clonotype appeared many times. The chain is built from TRBV5-6 and TRBJ2-7; the D gene is possibly TRBD2 (5 bases). In germline, CDR1 is SGHDT, CDR2 YYEEEE. CDR3 length: 13 amino acids. Trimming stripped 0 bases from V and 8 bases from J, with 12 bases between. The DNA for the CDR3 is TGTGCCAGCAGCTTGGTGCGGGTGGGTCAGCAGTACTTC. It specifies CASSLVRVGQQYF.

The count of this clonotype is one. A read error may produce the germline difference seen at one junction end. The CDR3 nucleotides are TGTACCAGCAGCCAAGTTTTCATCAGATTACTATCGGGATTACCGAGCTCCTATGAGCAGTACTTC. As protein: CTSSQVFIRLLSGLPSSYEQYF. V and J are TRBV4-2 and TRBJ2-7, with D tentatively TRBD2 (5 bases). The CDR3 extends over 22 amino acids. Germline CDR1 LGHNA, CDR2 YNFKEQ.